The rows below give T cell receptor beta chains drawn from one sample of a study of response to subunit inactivated influenza vaccine. Each CDR3 protein is one row after TCRdb ran MiXCR on the RT-PCR reads. This repertoire shows fewer than 700,000 distinct CDR3 sequences, over 10% found once; its top ten account for less than 15%. The sequencing here drew on PBMCs from blood, taken roughly 6 weeks after vaccination. The receptors originated from a man aged 45 to 65 who received an inactivated influenza vaccine. The CDR3 runs from the conserved cysteine through the conserved F or W. Part of the rows lack a size; the others show once, few, many or a class for expanded clones.

V: TRBV12-3/TRBV12-4
size: -
J: TRBJ1-5
CDR3: CASSLRGEGGPQHF

V: TRBV2
size: few
J: TRBJ2-5
CDR3: CASSDQGKQETQYF

V: TRBV3-1
size: many
J: TRBJ2-1
CDR3: CASSQGFSVSNEQFF

V: TRBV28
size: -
J: TRBJ2-2
CDR3: CASSFGALGPGELFF

V: TRBV13
size: few
J: TRBJ2-5
CDR3: CASSLGSGQGVQETQYF

V: TRBV12-3/TRBV12-4
size: -
J: TRBJ2-2
CDR3: CASRRSGSPGGELFF

V: TRBV6-2/TRBV6-3
size: few
J: TRBJ1-5
CDR3: CASSYNREGATLNQPQHF

V: TRBV20-1
size: -
J: TRBJ2-5
CDR3: CSARDFGGGQETQYF

V: TRBV5-6
size: few
J: TRBJ2-3
CDR3: CASSLARKGRADTQYF

V: TRBV7-2
size: few
J: TRBJ2-5
CDR3: CASSLKRTGGLETQYF

V: TRBV28
size: few
J: TRBJ2-1
CDR3: CASIGNYNEQFF

V: TRBV28
size: -
J: TRBJ1-2
CDR3: CASSQAAGHNYGYTF

V: TRBV5-1
size: many
J: TRBJ2-1
CDR3: CASSPGTRVYNEQFF

V: TRBV27
size: -
J: TRBJ1-3
CDR3: CASSSRGSGNTIYF

V: TRBV29-1
size: -
J: TRBJ2-1
CDR3: CSVEDLDSGSYNEQFF

V: TRBV5-8
size: few
J: TRBJ2-5
CDR3: CASSPRTVWETQYF

V: TRBV6-1
size: -
J: TRBJ1-4
CDR3: CASSKTATNEKLFF

V: TRBV11-2
size: -
J: TRBJ2-7
CDR3: CASSLVTGTVEQYF

V: TRBV12-3/TRBV12-4
size: few
J: TRBJ1-5
CDR3: CASTVGGIYSNQPQHF

V: TRBV3-1
size: few
J: TRBJ2-1
CDR3: CASSRPGTGRNEQFF

V: TRBV7-2
size: few
J: TRBJ2-6
CDR3: CASSAGEGGANVLTF

V: TRBV5-1
size: -
J: TRBJ2-1
CDR3: CASSLGLAGWGEQFF

V: TRBV6-1
size: many
J: TRBJ1-2
CDR3: CASRRGGLDYGYTF

V: TRBV7-6
size: -
J: TRBJ2-3
CDR3: CASSVDRARRADTQYF

V: TRBV20-1
size: -
J: TRBJ2-5
CDR3: CSARVGTRGSQETQYF

V: TRBV3-1
size: -
J: TRBJ2-7
CDR3: CASSTRLAGGPDEQYF

V: TRBV20-1
size: -
J: TRBJ1-6
CDR3: CSARLDSNSPLHF

V: TRBV10-3
size: few
J: TRBJ1-5
CDR3: CAISTQGAGSNQPQHF

V: TRBV5-1
size: many
J: TRBJ2-7
CDR3: CASRAGTGVLYEQYF

V: TRBV15
size: few
J: TRBJ2-5
CDR3: CATSRDHRETQYF

V: TRBV20-1
size: many
J: TRBJ2-1
CDR3: CSAPSELAEAYNEQFF

V: TRBV27
size: -
J: TRBJ2-7
CDR3: CASSPRTSLEQYF

V: TRBV5-1
size: once
J: TRBJ2-5
CDR3: CASSLVGGVETQYF

V: TRBV15
size: -
J: TRBJ2-2
CDR3: CATRPGASTGELFF

V: TRBV11-2
size: -
J: TRBJ2-5
CDR3: CASSFPKWITQETQYF

V: TRBV12-3/TRBV12-4
size: -
J: TRBJ2-3
CDR3: CASSPRHDTDTQYF

V: TRBV12-3/TRBV12-4
size: -
J: TRBJ1-6
CDR3: CASSPAGSPLHF

V: TRBV6-4
size: few
J: TRBJ2-3
CDR3: CASSDSLGGGTDTQYF

V: TRBV20-1
size: -
J: TRBJ2-3
CDR3: CSAPNRREGSTDTQYF

V: TRBV19
size: -
J: TRBJ2-7
CDR3: CATLSSGSPSHEQYF

V: TRBV6-5
size: few
J: TRBJ2-7
CDR3: CASSSLGEQYF

V: TRBV10-3
size: -
J: TRBJ2-1
CDR3: CAISESTLAGLNEQFF

V: TRBV15
size: -
J: TRBJ2-2
CDR3: CATSRRFSGSSTGELFF

V: TRBV7-2
size: -
J: TRBJ2-1
CDR3: CASSQGGVRYNEQFF

V: TRBV12-3/TRBV12-4
size: few
J: TRBJ2-1
CDR3: CASRAGGANNEQFF

V: TRBV29-1
size: few
J: TRBJ2-3
CDR3: CSGKSSGSPDTQYF

V: TRBV27
size: few
J: TRBJ2-2
CDR3: CASSFRRTGELFF

V: TRBV5-1
size: -
J: TRBJ2-7
CDR3: CASSSDGGSSTGQYF

V: TRBV20-1
size: many
J: TRBJ2-3
CDR3: CSAAPMAGVSGTDTQYF

V: TRBV12-3/TRBV12-4
size: few
J: TRBJ1-1
CDR3: CASLWGQGAEAFF

V: TRBV5-1
size: few
J: TRBJ2-7
CDR3: CASSLVAGEQYF

V: TRBV20-1
size: few
J: TRBJ2-1
CDR3: CSARTSGGAPFF

V: TRBV27
size: few
J: TRBJ2-3
CDR3: CASSRVTGGWGTDTQYF

V: TRBV20-1
size: -
J: TRBJ2-2
CDR3: CSARNPRDRGTGELFF